Sequencing of this T cell receptor beta chain was carried out in a study of cytomegalovirus exposure and HLA in healthy donors (dated by TCRdb to 2016 to 2017). In terms of the full investigation: According to an earlier analysis of 550 to 700 of the donors, about 190 million T cells yielded some 120 million unique TCR beta sequences and about 300 Gb of sequence data. The number of typed donors differed by locus: 629-630 for A, B, C, DRB1 and DQB1; 500 to 550 for DQA1; approximately 600 for DPA1; and about 450 for DPB1. Rather than drawing on any new phenotypic data, the later analysis identified candidate immune exposures from TCR beta sequences and the way those sequences occurred across donors. In an earlier analysis of 587 of the donors, high-throughput TCR beta sequencing was used to judge whether each TCR beta V gene segment behaved as functional or pseudogenic. The study combined high-throughput TCR immunosequencing, statistical association of individual TCRs with disease status, and machine learning to predict cytomegalovirus infection status. An early release that covered fewer than 800 HLA-typed donors contained approximately 300 gigabases of sequencing data and tens of millions of unique TCR sequences. Among roughly 400 genotyped donors of the cohort, an average of 235,054 unique TCR beta nucleotide sequences were sequenced per donor, about a sixth of them non-productive. The study aimed to test whether signatures of past pathogen exposure could be identified by cataloging public T cell receptors. The study used immunosequencing to profile the T cell repertoires of approximately 650 subjects and linked those repertoires to cytomegalovirus serostatus. The genetic ancestry cluster associated with self-reported Caucasian donors included over 80% of the approximately 410 genotyped donors. Both class I and class II loci were covered by HLA typing, at four-digit resolution. In a later analysis, previously published TCR beta repertoires from fewer than 750 donors were re-analyzed and high-resolution HLA genotyping was added so that TCR occurrence patterns could be studied. Along with the approximately 700-subject first cohort, a separate validation cohort of some 130 different subjects was used. About five DR-DQ haplotypes were treated as single units for association and clustering because of strong linkage in the cohort. A later genetic analysis used genome-wide SNP genotypes for about three fifths of the 666 donors, treating that subset as a discovery cohort. All discovery cohort repertoires had been generated using a single sequencing platform. Donor age, sex, ethnicity and CMV serostatus were compiled together with the repertoire data. Overall study results and their limits: Most TCR sequences were seen in very few donors, while some public TCRs were found in many individuals. Broadly in line with IMGT annotations, most TCR beta V segments showed up in productive rearrangements about 90% or about 30% of the time in an earlier analysis of 587 of the donors. Because some donors lacked HLA typing at each locus, the association tests relied only on the typed subset. An association between a missense DCLRE1C variant and V-gene and J-gene trimming of TCR beta chains was found in a later genetic analysis and replicated in an independent cohort. According to a later analysis, TCR association rates differed among HLA loci, with DRB1 alleles showing the most associated TCRs and HLA-C alleles showing the fewest. Cytomegalovirus status was reported to be diagnosed by the classifier with high specificity and sensitivity in both the original and validation cohorts. In vitro tests confirmed that three of the cytomegalovirus-associated TCR beta chains recognize cytomegalovirus antigens. Presence/absence analyses assumed roughly uniform sequencing depth across donors, an assumption that may not hold. Only TCR beta chains were sequenced in this cohort, and the absence of alpha or paired-chain data limited detectable features. In a later genetic analysis, fewer N-insertions in productive TCRs were reported among donors in an Asian-associated ancestry cluster than the roughly 640-donor mean. When HLA alleles, especially DR and DQ, strongly co-occurred, attributing TCR associations to individual alleles was difficult. For the cohort, immune exposure information was limited to CMV serostatus. In the study, approximately 150 TCR beta chains were listed as associated with cytomegalovirus. Several of the top co-occurrence clusters appeared to be linked to parvovirus B19, influenza, CMV and Epstein-Barr virus, according to a later analysis. The authors suggested that the approach could potentially be extended to other disease states and immunological phenotypes. In a later analysis, more than 15,000 TCR beta sequences were associated with specific HLA alleles at a false discovery rate of 0.05. A later analysis found that HLA-associated TCR beta chains were more clonally expanded and had lower generation probabilities than equally common non-associated chains. The earlier analysis of about 600 of the donors excluded roughly 17 rarely observed V segments, including chromosome 9 orphons, because counts were too low. A further reported finding was that TCR beta sequences accurately predicted the HLA-A and HLA-B alleles for most subjects in the first cohort. Most CMV-associated TCR beta chains appeared to be HLA-restricted in a later analysis, and the HLA associations seemed to be driven largely by CMV exposure. Some IMGT-functional V segments, including TRBV6-2 and TRBV6-3, could not be told apart with the 87-base-pair reads, so those segments were excluded. A group of highly shared sequence variants was considered likely to be a technical artifact of the sequencing pipeline. Correlated functional status among segregating V segments might reflect linkage disequilibrium, but an unknown experimental factor could not be ruled out.

In total, roughly 670 healthy bone marrow donors made up the cohort. At the time of sampling, all cohort members were nominally healthy, though unrecorded immune exposures were likely present. The donor tested CMV seronegative and was one of the 352 seronegative cohort members. A peripheral blood sample was provided by each donor, and peripheral blood mononuclear cells were used for TCR beta sequencing. Genomic DNA was extracted from the blood cell samples with the Qiagen DNeasy Blood Extraction Kit. CDR1 and CDR2 were assigned from the germline V gene (reference sequence) as SEHNR and FQNEAQ. Counted from cysteine to phenylalanine, this CDR3 has 14 amino acids. Only the CDR3 DNA stays, 42 bases, in frame from base 1. The library was built by means of the immunoSEQ multiplex PCR assay. For the multiplex PCR, a mixture combining 60 forward primers for TCR Vbeta segments and 13 reverse primers for TCR Jbeta segments was used. The CDR3 region of rearranged TCR beta genes was amplified from genomic DNA with a multiplex PCR assay. On the Illumina HiSeq System, the amplified TCR beta libraries were sequenced as 87-base-pair reads. In the source study's methods: A later analysis tallied tens of millions of unique TCR beta chains across the 666 repertoires, and around 9.9 million of those chains were shared by two or more donors. Raw reads were error-corrected and collapsed into unique sequences by a nearest-neighbor algorithm in which closely related sequences were merged to remove PCR and sequencing errors. V, D and J gene segments were assigned by aligning CDR3 sequences to IMGT reference sequences. For a sequence to be retained, a match of at least six nucleotides was required to both a V gene segment and a J gene segment. A rearrangement counted as productive if the CDR3 had no stop codons and remained in frame with V and J, and every other rearrangement counted as non-productive. Following IMGT convention, CDR3 was defined as the stretch from the second conserved V-encoded cysteine up to the conserved J-encoded phenylalanine. The earlier analysis of 450 to 750 of the donors excluded any sequence lacking an unambiguous match to a single V gene segment. An earlier analysis of several hundred of the donors called V segments functional above 56.7% productive rearrangements and segregating when the between-donor standard deviation exceeded 5%. A statistical classification framework was built to diagnose cytomegalovirus status from the catalog of TCR beta chain sequences. V and J gene assignment, in a later analysis, came from comparing TCR nucleotide sequences with IMGT/GENE-DB human TR gene sequences. Using the TCRdist pipeline, a later analysis assigned CDR3 sequences along with most-parsimonious VDJ recombination scenarios. A later analysis defined each TCR beta chain by its CDR3 amino acid sequence plus V-gene family, and excluded reads lacking a unique V-gene family. As a way to deal with suspected cross-contamination and a sequencing artifact, a later analysis dropped roughly 600 nucleotide sequences that were highly shared and had low generation probability. In a later analysis, a clonal expansion index was calculated for each public chain from normalized within-repertoire ranks of inferred template counts. In a later analysis, generation probabilities were computed using a VDJ recombination model fitted to out-of-frame rearrangements, and the results were checked against IGoR. In a later analysis, TCR-TCR, TCR-HLA and TCR-CMV co-occurrence was scored with hypergeometric tests, and a repertoire-size bias correction was applied to TCR pairs. To estimate false discovery rates, a later analysis permuted the HLA or CMV assignments 20 times. In a later analysis, co-occurring TCRs were grouped with DBSCAN, and TCRdist sequence similarity was added when clustering was performed within HLA-allele-positive subsets. Repertoires with fewer than 30,000 or more than 120,000 public chains were left out of co-occurrence clustering, as were a handful of repertoires with anomalous nucleotide sharing. The table comes from immuneACCESS by way of TCRdb, which keeps in-frame sequences with V and J called. Part of the clones is missing from these tables; in studies checked, under half for an unresolved V gene and the rest for unknown reasons. Clonal size and the V and J genes are those of that table, whereas D and trimming came from the DNA. The sample table holds some 150,000 clones, of which 65% to 75% were seen once. The ten largest clones capture 2% to 2.5% of the sample.

As for this clone: This clone's antigen is unknown. Germline is not matched at one junction end, which may reflect a read error.

The sample taken for sequencing was PBMCs. The chain couples TRBV7-9 to TRBJ2-7; possibly the D gene is TRBD1, per 6 matching bases. This sequence was found in a man aged 25 to 45 in good health and CMV-seronegative. The CDR3 here reads CSSSMTGSSYEQYF. The nucleotide sequence is TGTTCCAGCAGCATGACAGGAAGCTCCTACGAGCAGTACTTC.